This T cell receptor beta chain originates from a study of naive and memory T cell subsets (dated by TCRdb to 2015 to 2018). Describing the broader study: An open-source, UMI-based TCR alpha and beta sequencing pipeline was applied to sorted naive and memory peripheral blood T cell subsets. The functional CMV T cell responses agreed completely with IgG serology results. RNA was DNase-treated and reverse transcribed with TCR constant-region primers, mostly using SuperScript III. Broader findings and caveats from the paper: In both CD4 and CD8 cells, going from naive through CM, EM and EMRA, the Gini index went up while Shannon and inverse Simpson diversity went down. The repertoire findings for the naive and memory subsets could not be validated, as no ground truth was available. After error correction, over 90% of naive TCR sequences appeared only once, giving much steeper abundance distributions than memory subsets. A clonotype was defined as a single alpha or beta chain sequence rather than as a paired alpha/beta receptor. TCR abundance followed a power law whose exponent differed between naive and memory subsets but was consistent across the three individuals. A few larger clonotypes were present in naive repertoires, particularly the CD8 repertoires, and these clonotypes were possibly memory cells re-expressing CD45RA. RNA-based TCR counts may be influenced by expression changes linked to T cell activation and differentiation.

A note on this clonotype: Its antigen target is currently unknown. Base quality data are lacking; no much larger clone is found one base away.

According to the germline V gene, CDR1 reads MDHEN and CDR2 reads SYDVKM. The CDR3 holds 13 amino acids from the cysteine to the phenylalanine. Left in the record is the CDR3 DNA by itself, 39 bases read in frame from the first base. V is cut by 8 bases and J by 7 bases, and the space between the germline ends is 15 bases. Separate amplification of TCR alpha and beta chain libraries was performed from the second PCR step onward. CMV status of each donor was established by measuring IFNgamma production from CD4+ T cells after fresh PBMCs were stimulated overnight with CMV viral lysate. CD4 T cells were positively selected with Miltenyi beads, followed by positive selection of CD8 T cells from the CD4-negative fraction. Cells stained for CD3, CD4, CD8, CD45RA, CD27 and a live/dead dye were sorted on a BD Aria II into four subsets by CD45RA and CD27. Blood came from three healthy volunteers, each fractionated into CD4 and CD8 T cells and then into four differentiation subsets. Roughly 120 ml of peripheral blood was collected from each donor, and PBMC were isolated from the blood using Ficoll-Paque PLUS density-gradient centrifugation. Sorted cells were lysed in RLT buffer, and RNA was extracted with a Qiagen RNeasy kit and stored at -80°C.

Library creation used UMI-ligation and nested PCR. The beta constant-region primer consisted of an equimolar mixture of two oligonucleotides that together covered TRBC1 and TRBC2. Four rounds of PCR were used to amplify ligated cDNA, with nested alpha and beta constant-region primers being used together with the SP2 primer. A single-stranded oligonucleotide containing the SP2 primer and a 12-nucleotide UMI was joined to the 3' end of the cDNA by T4 RNA ligase 1. Incubation of the ligation reaction lasted about 19-24 hours at 16 degrees C. To avoid over-amplification, PCR2 was usually performed as a SYBR Green qPCR and halted once a predetermined threshold was reached. All purifications after the first were performed with Agencourt AMPure XP magnetic beads. Libraries were quantified by Qubit and checked on a TapeStation, with a main peak expected near 650 bp. Pooled libraries were sequenced on an Illumina MiSeq with v2 2x251 paired-end kits, typically giving about 0.9-2.1 million reads per sample. Each sample's library went into the pool at roughly 4.4 nM, and about 4.5-8% PhiX was added to help with cluster recognition. Per the authors' processing: Decombinator assigned V and J genes to Demultiplexor-processed FASTQ reads by tag matching, allowing a single base-pair mismatch. Collapsinator used UMIs to correct both sequencing errors and frequency errors arising from PCR heterogeneity. TCRs were translated and CDR3s were extracted from the conserved cysteine to the FGXG phenylalanine by CDR3Translator, with non-productive sequences being flagged. Gini, Shannon entropy and inverse Simpson indices were calculated on repertoires subsampled to equal numbers of UMI-defined TCRs. Power-law fits to clonotype abundance distributions were performed by maximum likelihood within the linear range. For one naive CD8 sample, the pipeline and MIGEC produced similar UMI counts, unique TCR numbers and clonal distributions. One analysis removed from the naive repertoire any naive TCRs that were also present in any memory subset from the same donor. Repertoires were searched for approximately 7,000 CMV-associated CDR3 sequences compiled from VDJdb and a published dataset. In TCRdb, the public reads were trimmed at Q25 with fastp and aligned with MiXCR, with productive beta chains retained. Rows matching on CDR3 protein sequence are summarized as one entry with the most common DNA and genes. The V and J calls, along with clone size, are taken from TCRdb and not from the paper's own processing. Across this sample there are 90,000 to 120,000 distinct CDR3 sequences, with around 13% seen only once. The top ten constitute approximately 3% of the sample.

This TCR was recovered from a human donor in good health. This chain joins TRBV28 to TRBJ1-5; the D gene is perhaps TRBD1, from 6 matching bases. Material: naive CD8+ T cells from blood. According to the study, the label for this sample's cell subset or site signals: naive T cells, CD45RA high CD27+. The nucleotides read TGTGCCAGCGGCTTGGGGGGCGCACAGCCCCAGCATTTT. This is translated as CASGLGGAQPQHF.